The 21 T cell receptor beta chains listed next were all sequenced from one sample in a study of human T cells and chemical hapten exposure. Time point defined: patch test 3, about 24 weeks after DPC sensitization. Regarding treatment: therapeutic diphenylcyclopropenone sensitization with weekly scalp DPC. Each CDR3 protein is one row after TCRdb ran MiXCR on the RACE reads. The sample carries tens of thousands of distinct CDR3 sequences, over 10% recorded once. The material sequenced was whole blood, taken in connection with sensitization to the hapten diphenylcyclopropenone (DPC). These receptors came from a man aged 30-40 years with alopecia areata. Some clones in this sample may be carry-over from other donors' samples.

At least ten counts were recorded for this clonotype. The chain is built from TRBV20-1 and TRBJ1-5; TRBD1 might be the D (5 bases). This CDR3 contains 14 residues. V lost 2 bases and J 3 bases, leaving 11 bases between the germline ends. Germline assignment: CDR1 DFQATT and CDR2 SNEGSKA (reference sequence). CDR3 DNA sequence: TGCAGTGCTAGAACCGGGACTTCCAATCAGCCCCAGCATTTT. Its translation: CSARTGTSNQPQHF.

This clonotype was seen many times. V is TRBV5-1 and J is TRBJ1-5; D call uncertain. CDR3 length: 15 residues. The germline V gene encodes CDR1 SGHRS and CDR2 YFSETQ. V dropped 3 bases and J dropped 2 bases, with 12 bases sitting between them. The CDR3 region is CASSSGSGGNQPQHF. CDR3 DNA: TGCGCCAGCAGCTCCGGATCGGGCGGCAATCAGCCCCAGCATTTT.

This clonotype has only a few counts. The V call is TRBV29-1, the J call TRBJ2-2, with D possibly matching TRBD2 (6 bases). The CDR3 consists of 14 residues. Germline V CDR1 and CDR2: SQVTM, ANQGSEA. The V and J ends lost 0 bases and 5 bases respectively, with 10 bases between them. CDR3 residues: CSVEDLRGTGELFF. CDR3 coding DNA: TGCAGCGTTGAAGATCTTCGGGGGACCGGGGAGCTGTTTTTT.

This clonotype has a count of ten or more. The chain carries TRBV7-6 and TRBJ2-2; 10 nucleotides line up with TRBD1. V lost 4 bases and J lost 6; bases outside the gene matches: 8. Germline V lookup: CDR1 SGHVS, CDR2 FNYEAQ. The CDR3 is made up of 16 amino acids. Written as DNA, the CDR3 is TGTGCCAGCAGCTCGACAGGGGGCTTGGTGGCCGGGGAGCTGTTTTTT. Protein product: CASSSTGGLVAGELFF. Drawing the rest from reference TRBV7-6 and TRBJ2-2, the complete variable domain is GAGVSQSPRYKVTKRGQDVALRCDPISGHVSLYWYRQALGQGPEFLTYFNYEAQQDKSGLPNDRFSAERPEGSISTLTIQRTEQRDSAMYRCASSSTGGLVAGELFFGEGSRLTVL.

The gene calls are TRBV12-5 and TRBJ1-1; 9 nucleotides match TRBD1. The CDR3 is made up of 17 amino acids. The V gene end was trimmed by 7 bases and the J gene end by 1 base; junction bases not matched to a gene: 13. Germline assignment: CDR1 LGHNT and CDR2 FRNRAP. CDR3 protein: CASAPVEQGATNTEAFF. DNA of the CDR3: TGTGCTAGTGCCCCGGTAGAACAGGGGGCAACGAACACTGAAGCTTTCTTT.

There are many counts of this clonotype. The chain uses TRBV20-1 and TRBJ1-5, with a tentative D call TRBD1 (6 bases). The length of the CDR3 is 16 residues. The germline V gene encodes CDR1 DFQATT and CDR2 SNEGSKA (reference sequence). V lost 1 base and J 0 bases, leaving 13 bases between the germline ends. The CDR3 loop reads CSARVEWGHSNQPQHF. The CDR3 nucleotides are TGCAGTGCTAGAGTTGAGTGGGGACATAGCAATCAGCCCCAGCATTTT.

V and J are TRBV28 and TRBJ1-5; D remains unclear. Germline V lookup: CDR1 MDHEN, CDR2 SYDVKM. The CDR3 covers 12 residues. V was pared by 4 bases and J by 7 bases, with 8 bases between. The CDR3 DNA reads as TGTGCCAGCAGTTACACAAGGCAGCCCCAGCATTTT. It encodes CASSYTRQPQHF.

This clonotype was observed many times. The CDR3 protein is CASGVYMEGYTF. The CDR3 nucleotides read TGTGCCAGCGGGGTGTATATGGAGGGCTACACCTTC. This chain connects TRBV2 to TRBJ1-2; D not certain. There are 12 residues in the CDR3. With 8 bases removed from V and 8 bases from J, the gap between germline ends came to 15 bases. In germline, CDR1 is SNHLY, CDR2 FYNNEI.

Comment on this clonotype: At one end the junction does not follow the germline gene, possibly because of a read error. The chain joins TRBV7-6 to TRBJ2-1; no clear D gene. CDR1 and CDR2 (germline): SGHVS, FNYEAQ. The CDR3 loop spans 12 amino acids. Here the CDR3 DNA reads TGTGCCAGCAGCCCGGATAACAATGAGCAGCTCTTC. It yields the protein CASSPDNNEQLF.

This clonotype was counted only a few times. V is TRBV5-6 and J is TRBJ2-7; 10 nucleotides agree with TRBD2. J gave up 2 bases and V 6 bases, and 5 bases lay outside the gene matches. The length of the CDR3 is 14 residues. The germline V gene encodes CDR1 SGHDT and CDR2 YYEEEE. The CDR3 spells CASTLGLATYEQYF. CDR3 DNA sequence: TGTGCCAGCACTTTGGGACTAGCGACCTACGAGCAGTACTTC.

This chain links TRBV11-2 with TRBJ1-1; tentative D call: TRBD1 (5 bases). CDR3 length: 15 amino acids. CDR1 SGHAT and CDR2 FQNNGV come from the germline V gene. Trimming stripped 3 bases from V and 1 base from J, with 12 bases between. CDR3 residues: CASSLTLDRNTEAFF. The CDR3 bases are TGTGCCAGCAGCTTGACGCTAGACAGGAACACTGAAGCTTTCTTT.

The chain employs TRBV5-1 and TRBJ1-1; D remains unclear. CDR1 is SGHRS and CDR2 is YFSETQ in the germline V gene. The CDR3 covers 13 residues. V was cut by 5 bases and J by 1 base, with 9 bases left in between. The DNA for the CDR3 is TGCGCCAGCAGAGTGACGCAGAACACTGAAGCTTTCTTT. Protein sequence: CASRVTQNTEAFF.

At least ten counts were recorded for this clonotype. This sequence joins TRBV2 and TRBJ1-2; the match to TRBD1 covers 9 bases. Germline loops: CDR1 SNHLY, CDR2 FYNNEI. The CDR3 loop spans 15 amino acids. V lost 3 bases to trimming and J lost 2 bases; unmatched junction nucleotides: 4. The CDR3 sequence: CASSDWTGANYGYTF. CDR3 in DNA: TGTGCCAGCAGTGACTGGACAGGGGCCAACTATGGCTACACCTTC.

V usage is TRBV20-1 and J usage is TRBJ1-1, with D perhaps matching TRBD1 (5 bases). The CDR3 sequence is 14 residues long. CDR1 and CDR2 (germline): DFQATT, SNEGSKA (reference sequence). V lost 0 bases to trimming and J lost 1 base, with 9 bases between them. The CDR3 nucleotides are TGCAGTGCTAGAGATTACAGGCGGAACACTGAAGCTTTCTTT. It is translated as CSARDYRRNTEAFF.

This clonotype was seen at least ten times. CDR3 in amino acids: CASSRGSGQYNEQFF. The CDR3 bases are TGTGCCAGCAGCCGAGGTTCGGGTCAGTACAATGAGCAGTTCTTC. V is TRBV5-6 and J is TRBJ2-1, with D uncertain. Germline CDR1 SGHDT, CDR2 YYEEEE. V lost 4 bases and J 4 bases, leaving 15 bases between the germline ends. The CDR3 has 15 residues.

This clonotype was seen repeatedly, ten times or more. This chain connects TRBV11-1 to TRBJ1-1; no definite D call. The germline V gene has CDR1 SGHAT and CDR2 FQDESV (reference sequence). The V gene lost 6 bases and the J gene lost 2 bases, with 13 bases spanning the gap. There are 14 residues in the CDR3. The CDR3 sequence: CASRLGNTNTEAFF. Here the CDR3 DNA reads TGTGCCAGCAGACTAGGGAACACTAACACTGAAGCTTTCTTT. Looking up the rest from reference TRBV11-1 and TRBJ1-1 gives the full variable domain: EAEVAQSPRYKITEKSQAVAFWCDPISGHATLYWYRQILGQGPELLVQFQDESVVDDSQLPKDRFSAERLKGVDSTLKIQPAELGDSAMYLCASRLGNTNTEAFFGQGTRLTVV.

This clonotype has ten or more counts. The V call is TRBV24-1, the J call TRBJ2-1; D uncertain. The V and J ends lost 4 bases and 1 base respectively, with 10 bases between them. The CDR3 totals 15 residues. CDR1 KGHDR and CDR2 SFDVKD come from the germline V gene. CDR3 in amino acids: CATSDQRRSYNEQFF. DNA for the CDR3: TGTGCCACCAGTGACCAAAGGCGTTCCTACAATGAGCAGTTCTTC.

In this sample, this clonotype turned up a few times. This chain joins TRBV5-5 and TRBJ2-7; D unresolved. This CDR3 region has 13 residues. Deletions cut 6 bases from V and 0 bases from J, with 10 bases between. Germline lookup yields CDR1 SGHKS and CDR2 YYEKEE (reference sequence). CDR3 loop: CASNVLGSYEQYF. CDR3 nucleotides: TGTGCCAGCAACGTCCTCGGCTCCTACGAGCAGTACTTC.

V is TRBV29-1 and J is TRBJ1-1; D is unclear. Per the germline V gene, CDR1 is SQVTM and CDR2 is ANQGSEA. The CDR3 extends over 12 amino acids. Between the trimmed V and J ends, which lost 3 bases and 2 bases, there was a span of 7 bases. The CDR3 region has the DNA TGCAGCGTTGAGGGGAAAAACACTGAAGCTTTCTTT. Its protein is CSVEGKNTEAFF.

This clonotype was found a few times. The V gene is TRBV11-2, the J gene TRBJ2-2, with 8 bases matching TRBD1. This CDR3 is 14 amino acids long. CDR1 SGHAT and CDR2 FQNNGV come from the germline V gene. V gave up 5 bases and J gave up 6 bases; unmatched junction bases: 5. CDR3 coding DNA: TGTGCCAGCAGCGAAAGGACAGGGCCCGGGGAGCTGTTTTTT. Its protein product is CASSERTGPGELFF.

The gene calls are TRBV18 and TRBJ1-2, with 9 bases lining up with TRBD1. Looked up from germline, CDR1 is KGHSH and CDR2 is LQKENI. There are 19 residues in the CDR3. The ends lost 2 bases at V and 4 bases at J; junction bases unmatched: 17. The CDR3 protein is CASSPLGGTGILLSYGYTF. The CDR3 DNA sequence: TGTGCCAGCTCACCATTGGGAGGGACAGGGATCCTCCTGAGCTATGGCTACACCTTC.